The rows below give T cell receptor beta chains drawn from one sample of a study of cytomegalovirus exposure and HLA in healthy donors. This table comes from immunoSEQ multiplex PCR, and its TCRdb copy is limited to in-frame clones, with some not included. The sample has about 110,000 clones, about 81% seen once. Material: PBMCs. Receptors originate from a male donor in good health and CMV-seropositive. CDR3s include the opening cysteine and the closing phenylalanine or tryptophan. Each record gives: CDR3 length, clone size, D gene, V gene, J gene, CDR3 DNA, CDR3 protein. A D gene is named only where the DNA matches it firmly. Not every row has a clone size; where given, it reads once, few, many or a size class.

14	few	TRBD1	TRBV29-1	TRBJ1-1	TGCAGCGTTACTCTACAGGGGGCCAACACTGAAGCTTTCTTT	CSVTLQGANTEAFF
15	few	TRBD2	TRBV6-6	TRBJ2-7	TGTGCCAGCAGTTACTCGGCGGGGGGCTTAGGGGAGCAGTACTTC	CASSYSAGGLGEQYF
14	-	-	TRBV6-5	TRBJ1-6	TGTGCCAGCACTCGGCGGGGCCCAAATTCATCCCTCCACTTT	CASTRRGPNSSLHF
15	-	-	TRBV7-2	TRBJ1-5	TGTGCCAGCACCGAAACAGGAACACTTAATCAGCCCCAGCATTTT	CASTETGTLNQPQHF
12	-	-	TRBV6-6	TRBJ2-1	TGTGCCAGCCAAGCTGCGGGCAATGAGCAGTTCTTC	CASQAAGNEQFF
15	-	-	TRBV4-2	TRBJ2-7	TGTGCCAGCAGCCAAGTAGAGGGCAGCTCCTACGAGCAGTACTTC	CASSQVEGSSYEQYF
17	few	TRBD2	TRBV7-2	TRBJ2-7	TGTGCCACCGGACTAGCGGGGGGGTTCAGCCCATTGAACGAGCAGTACTTC	CATGLAGGFSPLNEQYF
14	-	-	TRBV6-6	TRBJ2-1	TGTGCCAGCAGGGGGGACTGGGAATTTGGTGAGCAGTTCTTC	CASRGDWEFGEQFF
13	-	-	TRBV7-2	TRBJ1-2	TGTGCCAGCAGCCCCGGTCCTGTCTATGGCTACACCTTC	CASSPGPVYGYTF
11	-	-	TRBV28	TRBJ2-7	TGTGCCAGCAGTAACTTGTACGAGCAGTACTTC	CASSNLYEQYF
14	few	TRBD1	TRBV28	TRBJ1-2	TGTGCCAGCAGTTCCGACAGGGAGGACAATGGCTACACCTTC	CASSSDREDNGYTF
13	-	-	TRBV7-9	TRBJ1-1	TGTGCCAGCAGACTGGCCTCGGGGACTGAAGCTTTCTTT	CASRLASGTEAFF